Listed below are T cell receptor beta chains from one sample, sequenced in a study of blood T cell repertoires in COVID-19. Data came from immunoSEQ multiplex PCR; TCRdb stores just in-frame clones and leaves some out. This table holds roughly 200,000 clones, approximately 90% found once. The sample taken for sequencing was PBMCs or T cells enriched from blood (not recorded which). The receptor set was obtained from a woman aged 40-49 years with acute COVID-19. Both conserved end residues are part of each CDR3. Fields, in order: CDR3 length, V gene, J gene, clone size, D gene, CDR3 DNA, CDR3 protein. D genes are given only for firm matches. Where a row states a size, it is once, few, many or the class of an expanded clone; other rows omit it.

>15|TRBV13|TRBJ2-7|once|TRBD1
TGTGCCAGCAGCTTATATGGACAGGGGTCCTACGAGCAGTACTTC
CASSLYGQGSYEQYF
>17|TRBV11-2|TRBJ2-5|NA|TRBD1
TGTGCCAGCAGCACCTCGACAGGGGGCGCGTCAGGAGAGACCCAGTACTTC
CASSTSTGGASGETQYF
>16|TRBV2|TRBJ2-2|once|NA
TGTGCCAGCAGCGCACAGGGTGTAGGGAACACCGGGGAGCTGTTTTTT
CASSAQGVGNTGELFF
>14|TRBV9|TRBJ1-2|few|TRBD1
TGTGCCAGCAGCGCCAGACAGGGGGCCTATGGCTACACCTTC
CASSARQGAYGYTF
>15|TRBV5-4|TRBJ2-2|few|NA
TGTGCCAGCAGCTTGGGAGGGGGATCTCCCGGGGAGCTGTTTTTT
CASSLGGGSPGELFF
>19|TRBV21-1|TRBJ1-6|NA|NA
TGTGCCAGCAGCAAAGAGGAGAGGACAGGGGGGTCCTATAATTCACCCCTCCACTTT
CASSKEERTGGSYNSPLHF
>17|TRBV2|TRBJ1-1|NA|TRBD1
TGTGCCAGCAGTGGACCTAGGGACAGGGCCCTGAACACTGAAGCTTTCTTT
CASSGPRDRALNTEAFF
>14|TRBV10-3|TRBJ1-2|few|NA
TGTGCCATCAGTGAGATCCCAGGGATGGATGGCTACACCTTC
CAISEIPGMDGYTF
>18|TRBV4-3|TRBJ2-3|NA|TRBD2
TGCGCCAGCAGCCGAGGAGGTGGTCGCGGGGGTAGAACAGATACGCAGTATTTT
CASSRGGGRGGRTDTQYF
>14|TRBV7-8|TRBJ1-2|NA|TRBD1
TGTGCCAGCAGCCAGAGGACAGGGGATGGGGGCTACACCTTC
CASSQRTGDGGYTF
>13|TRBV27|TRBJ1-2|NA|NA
TGTGCCAGCAGACAGCGGGGTACCTATGGCTACACCTTC
CASRQRGTYGYTF
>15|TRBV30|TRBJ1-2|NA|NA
TGTGCCTGGAAGTCAGGGGTTACGGCTAACTATGGCTACACCTTC
CAWKSGVTANYGYTF
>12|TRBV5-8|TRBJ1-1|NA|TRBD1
TGTGCCAGCAGCCCTTACAGGGGGTCGACTTTCTTT
CASSPYRGSTFF
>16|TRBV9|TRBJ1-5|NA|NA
TGTGCCAGCAGCGTAGGGGGAGGGGGGACCAATCAGCCCCAGCATTTT
CASSVGGGGTNQPQHF
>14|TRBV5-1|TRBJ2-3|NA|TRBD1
TGCGCCAGCAATGTCGGACAGGGTGCAGATACGCAGTATTTT
CASNVGQGADTQYF
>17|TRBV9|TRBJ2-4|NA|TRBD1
TGTGCCAGCAGCCCAGGAGGGGGACAGGGGGCCAAAAACATTCAGTACTTC
CASSPGGGQGAKNIQYF
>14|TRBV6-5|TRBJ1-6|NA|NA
TGTGCCAGCAGTCAACGGGATAATAATTCACCCCTCCACTTT
CASSQRDNNSPLHF
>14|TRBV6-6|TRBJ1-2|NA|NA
TGTGCCAGCAGTTACTCACTTGAAAGCTATGGCTACACCTTC
CASSYSLESYGYTF
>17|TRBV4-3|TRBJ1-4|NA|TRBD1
TGCGCCAGCAGCCCAGGTACCGGGACAGGGGTAAATGAAAAACTGTTTTTT
CASSPGTGTGVNEKLFF
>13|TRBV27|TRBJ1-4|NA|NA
TGTGCCAGCAGTTCCTACTACAGGGAAAAACTGTTTTTT
CASSSYYREKLFF
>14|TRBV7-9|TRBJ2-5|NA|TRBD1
TGTGCCAGCAGCTCCGGACAGGTCGGAGAGACCCAGTACTTC
CASSSGQVGETQYF
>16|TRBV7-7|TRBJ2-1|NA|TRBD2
TGTGCTAGCAGTCCGAGCGGGGGAACATTTTACAATGAGCAGTTCTTC
CASSPSGGTFYNEQFF
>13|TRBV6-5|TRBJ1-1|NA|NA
TGTGCCAGCACCAATGACTGGAACACTGAAGCTTTCTTT
CASTNDWNTEAFF
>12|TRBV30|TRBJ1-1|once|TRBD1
TGTGCCTGGCAGGGGGAGAACACTGAAGCTTTCTTT
CAWQGENTEAFF
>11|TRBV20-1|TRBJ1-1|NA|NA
TGCAGTGCCCCCCGGAACACTGAAGCTTTCTTT
CSAPRNTEAFF
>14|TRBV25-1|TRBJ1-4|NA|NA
TGTGCCAGCACCAAACAGGGAACCGGTGAAAAACTGTTTTTT
CASTKQGTGEKLFF
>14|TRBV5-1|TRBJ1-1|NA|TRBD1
TGCGCCAGCAGCTTCCGGGACAGGAACACTGAAGCTTTCTTT
CASSFRDRNTEAFF
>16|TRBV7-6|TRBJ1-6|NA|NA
TGTGCCAGCAGCCCGACACAGGGTAATCGTGATTCACCCCTCCACTTT
CASSPTQGNRDSPLHF
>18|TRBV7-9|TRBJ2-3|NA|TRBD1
TGTGCCAGCAGCGGAGCGGGACAGGGATATACGGGGGCAGATACGCAGTATTTT
CASSGAGQGYTGADTQYF
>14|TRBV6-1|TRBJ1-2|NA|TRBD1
TGTGCCAGCAGTGAAGCGGGTCAGGGGGTTGGCTACACCTTC
CASSEAGQGVGYTF
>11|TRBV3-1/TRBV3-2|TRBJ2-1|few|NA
TGTGCCAGCAGCCAAGCGAATGAGCAGTTCTTC
CASSQANEQFF
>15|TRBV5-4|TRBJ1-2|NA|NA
TGTGCCAGCAGCTCCGACCTAGACGAGCGAAGTGGCTACACCTTC
CASSSDLDERSGYTF
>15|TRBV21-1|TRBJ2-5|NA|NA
TGTGCCAGAAATCTGCGGGGGGGCCCTCAAGAGACCCAGTACTTC
CARNLRGGPQETQYF
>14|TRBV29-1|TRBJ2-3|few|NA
TGCAGCGTTGAAGATCACGACAGGCGGGATACGCAGTATTTT
CSVEDHDRRDTQYF
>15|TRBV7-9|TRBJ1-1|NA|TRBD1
TGTGCCAGCAGCTCACCCGACAGGGCGAACACTGAAGCTTTCTTT
CASSSPDRANTEAFF
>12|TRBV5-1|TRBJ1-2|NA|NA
TGCGCCAGCAGCTTGACAAACTATGGCTACACCTTC
CASSLTNYGYTF
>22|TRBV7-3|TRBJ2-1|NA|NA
TGTGCCAGCAGCCCCCCTTGCCACAGGGGGGGGAAACAACCGAGCTCCTACAATGAGCAGTTCTTC
CASSPPCHRGGKQPSSYNEQFF
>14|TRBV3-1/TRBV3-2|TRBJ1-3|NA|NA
TGTGCCAGCAGCCCAGGTGGCGCAGGAAACACCATATATTTT
CASSPGGAGNTIYF
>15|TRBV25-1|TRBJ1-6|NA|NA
TGTGCCAGCAGTGACAGGGGCACCTATAATTCACCCCTCCACTTT
CASSDRGTYNSPLHF
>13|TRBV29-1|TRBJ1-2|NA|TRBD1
TGCAGCGCCGGGACAGGACCGCAACGTGGCTACACCTTC
CSAGTGPQRGYTF
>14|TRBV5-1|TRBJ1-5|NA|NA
TGCGCCAGCAGCTTGGGTGGGCCGGGACAGCCCCAGCATTTT
CASSLGGPGQPQHF
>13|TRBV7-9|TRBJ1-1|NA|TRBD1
TGTGCCAGCAGTAGGGGGCGGAGGACTGAAGCTTTCTTT
CASSRGRRTEAFF
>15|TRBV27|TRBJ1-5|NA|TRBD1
TGTGCCAGCAGTTTCGGACAGGGGGCGGATCAGCCCCAGCATTTT
CASSFGQGADQPQHF
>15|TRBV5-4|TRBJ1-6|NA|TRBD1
TGTGCCAGCAGCTCCCGGACAGGGAGCGGTTCACCCCTCCACTTT
CASSSRTGSGSPLHF
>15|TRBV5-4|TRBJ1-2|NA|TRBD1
TGTGCCAGCAGCCCTCCAACAGGGGAGAACTATGGCTACACCTTC
CASSPPTGENYGYTF
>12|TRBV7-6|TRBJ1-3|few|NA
TGTGCCAGCAGCCCCACTGGAAACACCATATATTTT
CASSPTGNTIYF
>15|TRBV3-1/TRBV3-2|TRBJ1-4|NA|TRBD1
TGTGCCAGCAGCCACCCGGATAGGGGGCATGAAAAACTGTTTTTT
CASSHPDRGHEKLFF
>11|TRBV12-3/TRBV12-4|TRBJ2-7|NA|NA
TGTGCCAGCAGTTTAGGTAACGAGCAGTACTTC
CASSLGNEQYF
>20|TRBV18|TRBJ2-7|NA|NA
TGTGCCAGCTCACCACCGATGGGAGGTAGCAGGACCTTCGCCTCCTACGAGCAGTACTTC
CASSPPMGGSRTFASYEQYF
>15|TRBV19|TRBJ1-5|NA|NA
TGTGCCAGTAGCCCCGCAGGGGCCAGAAATCAGCCCCAGCATTTT
CASSPAGARNQPQHF
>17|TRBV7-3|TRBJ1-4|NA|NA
TGTGCCAGCAGCTTACCTACTCCGGGTTCTCCCGGGGAAAAACTGTTTTTT
CASSLPTPGSPGEKLFF
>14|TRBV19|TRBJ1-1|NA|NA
TGTGCCAGTAGTAGGGGACTTATGAACACTGAAGCTTTCTTT
CASSRGLMNTEAFF
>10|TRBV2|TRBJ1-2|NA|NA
TGTGCCCTAGTGGGTTCTGGCTACACCTTC
CALVGSGYTF